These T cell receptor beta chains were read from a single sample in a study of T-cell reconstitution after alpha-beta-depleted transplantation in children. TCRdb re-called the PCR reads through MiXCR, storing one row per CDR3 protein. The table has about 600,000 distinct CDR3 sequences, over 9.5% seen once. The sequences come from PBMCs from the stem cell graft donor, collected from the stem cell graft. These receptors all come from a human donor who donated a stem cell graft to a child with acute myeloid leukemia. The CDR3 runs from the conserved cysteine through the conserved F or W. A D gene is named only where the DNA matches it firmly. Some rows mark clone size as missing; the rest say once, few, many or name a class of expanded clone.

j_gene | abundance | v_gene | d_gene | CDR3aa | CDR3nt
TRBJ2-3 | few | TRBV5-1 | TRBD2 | CASSLGASGNTDTQYF | TGCGCCAGCAGCTTGGGGGCTAGCGGAAACACAGATACGCAGTATTTT
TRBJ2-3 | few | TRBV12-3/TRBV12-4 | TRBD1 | CASELTGQGDHTDTQYF | TGTGCCAGCGAGCTAACCGGACAGGGAGACCACACAGATACGCAGTATTTT
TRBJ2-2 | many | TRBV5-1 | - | CASSLDLQRSNTGELFF | TGCGCCAGCAGCTTGGATCTCCAGCGGTCGAACACCGGGGAGCTGTTTTTT
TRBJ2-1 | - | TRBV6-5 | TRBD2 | CASSYSASGSSVEQFF | TGTGCCAGCAGTTACTCAGCTAGCGGGAGCTCGGTTGAGCAGTTCTTC
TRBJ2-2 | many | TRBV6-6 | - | CASSYAAELFF | TGTGCCAGCAGTTATGCCGCGGAGCTGTTTTTT
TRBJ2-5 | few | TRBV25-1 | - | CARRQETQYF | TGTGCCAGAAGGCAAGAGACCCAGTACTTC
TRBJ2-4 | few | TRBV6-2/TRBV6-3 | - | CASSQDANFDKRNIQYF | TGTGCCAGCAGTCAGGACGCCAACTTCGACAAGAGAAACATTCAGTACTTC
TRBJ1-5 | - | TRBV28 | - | CASSSYHSGSQPQHF | TGTGCCAGCAGTTCCTACCACTCTGGATCTCAGCCCCAGCATTTT
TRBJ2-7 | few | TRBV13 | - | CASSPSGIYEQYF | TGTGCCAGCAGCCCCTCCGGGATTTACGAGCAGTACTTC
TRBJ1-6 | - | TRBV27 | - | CASSLGRVDNSPLHF | TGTGCCAGCAGTTTGGGCCGGGTGGATAATTCACCCCTCCACTTT
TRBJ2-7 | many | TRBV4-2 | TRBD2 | CASSTGLAGGFAYEQYF | TGTGCCAGCAGTACGGGACTAGCGGGAGGTTTTGCCTACGAGCAGTACTTC
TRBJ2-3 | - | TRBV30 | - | CAWSVLGGGGGSDTQYF | TGTGCCTGGAGTGTACTGGGGGGAGGGGGGGGGTCAGATACGCAGTATTTT
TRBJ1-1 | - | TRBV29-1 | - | CSAKGTSLNTEAFF | TGCAGCGCTAAAGGGACATCATTAAACACTGAAGCTTTCTTT
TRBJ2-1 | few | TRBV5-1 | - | CASRVDRNNEQFF | TGCGCCAGCAGGGTAGACAGGAACAATGAGCAGTTCTTC
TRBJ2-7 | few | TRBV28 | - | CASSRWAEDYEQYF | TGTGCCAGCAGTCGCTGGGCGGAGGACTACGAGCAGTACTTC
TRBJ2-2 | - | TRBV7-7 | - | CASSHRSMRENTGELFF | TGTGCTAGCAGCCACCGATCCATGCGGGAGAACACCGGGGAGCTGTTTTTT
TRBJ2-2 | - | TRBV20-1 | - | CSAQQGGAGELFF | TGCAGTGCGCAACAGGGTGGCGCCGGGGAGCTGTTTTTT
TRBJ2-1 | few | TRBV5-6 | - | CASSFVVSSYNEQFF | TGTGCCAGCAGCTTTGTCGTCAGTTCCTACAATGAGCAGTTCTTC
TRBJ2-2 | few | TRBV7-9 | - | CASSPETGANTGELFF | TGTGCCAGCAGCCCCGAGACTGGCGCGAACACCGGGGAGCTGTTTTTT
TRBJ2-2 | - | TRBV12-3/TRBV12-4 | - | CASSLKGIGGELFF | TGTGCCAGCAGTTTAAAGGGGATCGGCGGGGAGCTGTTTTTT
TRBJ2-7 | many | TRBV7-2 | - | CASSWGEAEEQYF | TGTGCCAGCAGCTGGGGGGAAGCGGAAGAGCAGTACTTC
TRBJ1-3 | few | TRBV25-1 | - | CASRRDVGNTIYF | TGTGCCAGCAGGCGGGACGTAGGAAACACCATATATTTT
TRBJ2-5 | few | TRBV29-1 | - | CSVRPGGTETQYF | TGCAGCGTTCGGCCGGGCGGGACGGAGACCCAGTACTTC
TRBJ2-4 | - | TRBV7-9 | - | CASRPLGQNQNIQYF | TGTGCCAGCAGACCCCTAGGACAGAACCAAAACATTCAGTACTTC
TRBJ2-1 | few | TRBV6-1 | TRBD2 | CASSRPGLANEQFF | TGTGCCAGCAGCAGGCCGGGACTAGCCAATGAGCAGTTCTTC
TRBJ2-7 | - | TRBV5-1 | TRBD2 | CASSSTSGRGGKDF | TGCGCCAGCAGCAGTACTAGCGGGAGAGGGGGTAAGGACTTC
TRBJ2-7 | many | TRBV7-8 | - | CASSLSDYEQYF | TGTGCCAGCAGCTTGAGTGACTACGAGCAGTACTTC
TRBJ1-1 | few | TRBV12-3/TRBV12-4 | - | CASSFVGERSEAFF | TGTGCCAGCAGTTTCGTCGGGGAAAGGTCTGAAGCTTTCTTT
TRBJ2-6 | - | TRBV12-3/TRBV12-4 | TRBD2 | CTSSAPTSGRWRANVLTF | TGTACCAGCAGTGCCCCTACTAGCGGGAGGTGGAGGGCCAACGTCCTGACTTTC
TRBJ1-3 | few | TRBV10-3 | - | CAISAEVGNTIYF | TGTGCCATCAGTGCGGAGGTTGGAAACACCATATATTTT
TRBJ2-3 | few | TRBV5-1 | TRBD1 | CASSLEGRGQADTQYF | TGCGCCAGCAGCTTGGAGGGCAGGGGGCAGGCAGATACGCAGTATTTT
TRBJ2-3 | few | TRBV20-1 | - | CSASRPAKDTQYF | TGCAGTGCTAGTCGGCCAGCTAAAGATACGCAGTATTTT
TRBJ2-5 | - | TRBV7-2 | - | CASSLGFYQETQYF | TGTGCCAGCAGCTTAGGATTTTATCAAGAGACCCAGTACTTC
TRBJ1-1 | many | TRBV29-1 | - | CSVARELNTEAFF | TGCAGCGTTGCCAGGGAGCTGAACACTGAAGCTTTCTTT
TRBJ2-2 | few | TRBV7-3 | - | CASSPLWTGELFF | TGTGCCAGCAGCCCGTTATGGACCGGGGAGCTGTTTTTT
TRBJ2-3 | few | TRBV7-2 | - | CASTLGAGSTTDTQYF | TGTGCCAGCACCTTGGGTGCGGGGTCTACCACAGATACGCAGTATTTT
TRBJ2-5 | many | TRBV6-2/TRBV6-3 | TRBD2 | CASSRWEGLETQYF | TGTGCCAGCAGCAGGTGGGAGGGCCTAGAGACCCAGTACTTC
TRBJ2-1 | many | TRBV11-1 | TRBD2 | CASSLLGRANNEQFF | TGTGCCAGCAGCTTACTAGGGAGGGCCAACAATGAGCAGTTCTTC
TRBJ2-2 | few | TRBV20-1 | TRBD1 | CSAIEPRDRVPGELFF | TGCAGTGCTATTGAGCCGAGGGACAGGGTACCCGGGGAGCTGTTTTTT
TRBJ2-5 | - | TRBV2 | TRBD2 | CASSRTSNQETQYF | TGTGCCAGCAGTCGGACTAGTAATCAAGAGACCCAGTACTTC
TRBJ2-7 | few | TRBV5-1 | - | CASSLEAGSVAYEQYF | TGCGCCAGCAGCTTGGAGGCAGGGTCGGTAGCCTACGAGCAGTACTTC
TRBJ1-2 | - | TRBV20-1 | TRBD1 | CSARGTGPRPSNYGYTF | TGCAGTGCCCGCGGGACAGGCCCCAGGCCATCTAACTATGGCTACACCTTC
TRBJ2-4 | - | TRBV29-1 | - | CSVNPLGAVKNIQYF | TGCAGCGTTAATCCCCTAGGAGCCGTCAAAAACATTCAGTACTTC